This T cell receptor (beta chain) was captured by sequencing in a study of T cell repertoires in cytomegalovirus infection. As for the study in general: The public TCR beta signatures pointed to both CMV infection and matching HLA type.

Germline lookup yields CDR1 SEHNR and CDR2 FQNEAQ (reference sequence). The CDR3 runs 13 residues. TCRdb reprocessed the reads via MiXCR and lists one record per CDR3 protein. The table has 60,000 to 75,000 distinct CDR3 sequences, less than 30% seen once. General study results and limits: Ex vivo responses were dominated by HLA-C-restricted CMV-specific TCR beta clonotypes.

Concerning this clonotype: Its antigen is not known. The junction does not match germline at one end; this may be a read error.

The source was CD8+ T cells from cultured PBMCs, collected from culture after CMV antigen stimulation. The clonotype comes from a human donor in good health (CMV status not recorded). Some clones in this sample may be carry-over from other donors' samples. The rearrangement links TRBV7-9 to TRBJ2-1, with D possibly being TRBD2 (6 bases). CDR3 region: CVSSVGEVNEQFF. The CDR3 region has the DNA TGTGTCAGCAGCGTAGGGGAGGTCAATGAGCAGTTCTTC.